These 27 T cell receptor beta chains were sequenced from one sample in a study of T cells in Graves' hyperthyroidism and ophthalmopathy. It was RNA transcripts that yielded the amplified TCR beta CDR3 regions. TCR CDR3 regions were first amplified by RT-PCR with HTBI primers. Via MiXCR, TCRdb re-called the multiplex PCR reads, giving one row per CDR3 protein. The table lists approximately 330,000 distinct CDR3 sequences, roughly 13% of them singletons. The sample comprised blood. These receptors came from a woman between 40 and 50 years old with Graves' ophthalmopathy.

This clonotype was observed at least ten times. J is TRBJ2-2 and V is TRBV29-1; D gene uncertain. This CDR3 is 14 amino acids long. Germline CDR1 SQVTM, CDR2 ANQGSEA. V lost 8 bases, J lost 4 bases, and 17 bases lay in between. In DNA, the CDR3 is TGCAGCATCTTCCGGGCGACGGGCACCGGGGAGCTGTTTTTT. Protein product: CSIFRATGTGELFF.

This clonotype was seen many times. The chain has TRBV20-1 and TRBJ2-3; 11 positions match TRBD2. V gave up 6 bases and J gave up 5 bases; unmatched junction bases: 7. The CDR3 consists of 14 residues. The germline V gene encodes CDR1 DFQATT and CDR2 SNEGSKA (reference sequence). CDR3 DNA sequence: TGCAGTGCCCCAACTAGCGGGAGATTAGATACGCAGTATTTT. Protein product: CSAPTSGRLDTQYF.

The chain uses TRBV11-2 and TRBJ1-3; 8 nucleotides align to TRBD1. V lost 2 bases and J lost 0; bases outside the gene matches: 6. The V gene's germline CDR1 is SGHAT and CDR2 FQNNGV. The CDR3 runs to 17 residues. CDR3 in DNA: TGTGCCAGCAGCTTAACTTCCGGGACAGGCTCTGGAAACACCATATATTTT. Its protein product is CASSLTSGTGSGNTIYF.

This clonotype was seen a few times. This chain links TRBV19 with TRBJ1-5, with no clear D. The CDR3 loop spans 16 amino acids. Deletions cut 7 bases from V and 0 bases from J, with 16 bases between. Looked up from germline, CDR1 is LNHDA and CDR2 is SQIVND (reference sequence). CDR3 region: CASTPTRSPSNQPQHF. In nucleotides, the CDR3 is TGTGCCAGTACCCCAACCCGGAGCCCTAGCAATCAGCCCCAGCATTTT.

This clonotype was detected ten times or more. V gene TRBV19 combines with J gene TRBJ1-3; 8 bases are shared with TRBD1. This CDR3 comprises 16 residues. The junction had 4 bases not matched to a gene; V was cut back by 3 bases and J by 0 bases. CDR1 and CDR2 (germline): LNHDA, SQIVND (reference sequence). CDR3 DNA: TGTGCCAGTAGTATTGGACAGGGATTCTCTGGAAACACCATATATTTT. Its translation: CASSIGQGFSGNTIYF.

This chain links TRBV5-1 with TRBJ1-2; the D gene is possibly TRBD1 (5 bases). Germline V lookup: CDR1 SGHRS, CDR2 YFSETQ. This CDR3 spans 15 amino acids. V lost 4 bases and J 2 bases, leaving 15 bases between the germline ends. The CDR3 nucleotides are TGCGCCAGCAGCCCCGGGGCAGTTGGAAACTATGGCTACACCTTC. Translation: CASSPGAVGNYGYTF.

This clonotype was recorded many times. Here the CDR3 reads CASRPGNNQPQHF. CDR3 nucleotides: TGTGCCAGCCGGCCAGGCAACAATCAGCCCCAGCATTTT. This chain joins TRBV9 and TRBJ1-5; D remains ambiguous. V was clipped by 7 bases and J by 3 bases, with 11 bases between them. The CDR3 covers 13 residues. The germline gives CDR1 SGDLS, CDR2 YYNGEE.

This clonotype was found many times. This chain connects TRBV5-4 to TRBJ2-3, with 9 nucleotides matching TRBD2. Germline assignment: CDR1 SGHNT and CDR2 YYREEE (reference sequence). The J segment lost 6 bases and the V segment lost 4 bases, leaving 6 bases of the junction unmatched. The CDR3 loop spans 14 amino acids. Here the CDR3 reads CASSLGLAVDTQYF. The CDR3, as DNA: TGTGCCAGCAGCCTGGGACTAGCTGTCGATACGCAGTATTTT.

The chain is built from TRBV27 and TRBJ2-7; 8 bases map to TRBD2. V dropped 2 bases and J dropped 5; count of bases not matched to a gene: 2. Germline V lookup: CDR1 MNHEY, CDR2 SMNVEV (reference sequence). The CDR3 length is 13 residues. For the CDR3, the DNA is TGTGCCAGCAGTTTACGGGAGGGGGACGAGCAGTACTTC. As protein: CASSLREGDEQYF.

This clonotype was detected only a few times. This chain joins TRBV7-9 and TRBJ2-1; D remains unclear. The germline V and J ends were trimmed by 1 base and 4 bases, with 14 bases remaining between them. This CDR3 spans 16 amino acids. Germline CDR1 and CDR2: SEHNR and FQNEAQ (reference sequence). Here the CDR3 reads CASSLGAPSTYNEQFF. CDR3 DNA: TGTGCCAGCAGCTTAGGGGCACCCAGCACGTACAATGAGCAGTTCTTC.

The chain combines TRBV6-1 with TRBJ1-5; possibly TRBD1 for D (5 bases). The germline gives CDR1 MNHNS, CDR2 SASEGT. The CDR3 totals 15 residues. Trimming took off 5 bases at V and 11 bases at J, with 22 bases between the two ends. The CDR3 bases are TGTGCCAGCAGTATTAATACAGGTTTAGGGAAGGCCCAGCATTTT. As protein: CASSINTGLGKAQHF.

The DNA for the CDR3 is TGTGCCAGCAGGATAGGGGGTGCGTACGAGCAGTACTTC. Protein: CASRIGGAYEQYF. The chain links TRBV6-1 to TRBJ2-7, with D perhaps TRBD1 (6 bases). The CDR3 has 13 amino acids. Trimming cost V 6 bases and J 4 bases, with 13 bases left between them. Germline V gene lookup returns CDR1 MNHNS and CDR2 SASEGT.

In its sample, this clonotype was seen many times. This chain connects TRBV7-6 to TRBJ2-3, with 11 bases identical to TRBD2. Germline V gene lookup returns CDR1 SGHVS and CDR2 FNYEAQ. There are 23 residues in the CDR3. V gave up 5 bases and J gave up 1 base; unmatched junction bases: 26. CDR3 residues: CASSTPGREWLAGGFTRTDTQYF. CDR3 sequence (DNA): TGTGCCAGCAGCACTCCTGGTCGCGAGTGGCTAGCGGGAGGATTTACGCGCACAGATACGCAGTATTTT.

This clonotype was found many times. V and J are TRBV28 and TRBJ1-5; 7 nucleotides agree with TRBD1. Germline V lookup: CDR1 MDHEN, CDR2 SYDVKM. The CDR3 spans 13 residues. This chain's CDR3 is CAGGQASNQPQHF. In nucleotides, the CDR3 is TGTGCAGGGGGCCAGGCTAGCAATCAGCCCCAGCATTTT.

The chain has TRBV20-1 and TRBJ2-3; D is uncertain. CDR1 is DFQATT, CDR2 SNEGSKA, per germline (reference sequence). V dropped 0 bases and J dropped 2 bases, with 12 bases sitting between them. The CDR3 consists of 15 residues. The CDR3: CSARDGPALTDTQYF. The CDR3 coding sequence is TGCAGTGCTAGAGATGGGCCGGCCCTCACAGATACGCAGTATTTT.

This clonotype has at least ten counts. CDR3 nucleotide sequence: TGTGCCAGCAGTTACTCGAGCCAGGGGGCTTATATGGAGCAGTACTTC. Residues: CASSYSSQGAYMEQYF. The chain joins TRBV6-5 to TRBJ2-7, with TRBD1 matching 8 bases. CDR3 size: 16 residues. V gave up 0 bases and J gave up 7 bases; unmatched junction bases: 11. Germline loops: CDR1 MNHEY, CDR2 SVGAGI.

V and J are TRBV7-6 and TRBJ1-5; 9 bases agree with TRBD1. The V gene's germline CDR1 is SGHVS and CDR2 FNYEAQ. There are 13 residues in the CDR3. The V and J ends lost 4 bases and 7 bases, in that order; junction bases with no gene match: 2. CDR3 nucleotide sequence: TGTGCCAGCAGCTGGGACAGGGAACAGCCCCAGCATTTT. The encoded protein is CASSWDREQPQHF.

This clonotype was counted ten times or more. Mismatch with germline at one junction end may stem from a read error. The CDR3 DNA reads as TGTGCCAGCAGCCAAGACAGGCAAGGGACCCAGTACTTC. Translating it yields CASSQDRQGTQYF. The chain joins TRBV14 to TRBJ2-5; D remains unclear. Germline V gene data show CDR1 as SGHDN and CDR2 as FVKESK. The CDR3 spans 13 residues.

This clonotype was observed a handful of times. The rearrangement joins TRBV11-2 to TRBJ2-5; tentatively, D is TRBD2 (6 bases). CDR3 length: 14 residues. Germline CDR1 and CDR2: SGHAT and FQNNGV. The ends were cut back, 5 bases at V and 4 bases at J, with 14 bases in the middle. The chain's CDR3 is CASSRRDFRETQYF. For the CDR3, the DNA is TGTGCCAGCAGCCGCCGGGACTTCCGAGAGACCCAGTACTTC.

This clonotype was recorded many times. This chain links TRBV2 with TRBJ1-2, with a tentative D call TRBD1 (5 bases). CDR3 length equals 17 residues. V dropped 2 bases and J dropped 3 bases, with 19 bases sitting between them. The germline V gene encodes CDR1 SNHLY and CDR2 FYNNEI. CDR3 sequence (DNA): TGTGCCAGCAGTGAAAGGTTAAGCGGGGCGCCGGACTATGGCTACACCTTC. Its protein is CASSERLSGAPDYGYTF.

CDR3 region: CSTQGDTEAFF. CDR3 coding DNA: TGCAGCACTCAAGGGGACACTGAAGCTTTCTTT. The chain employs TRBV29-1 and TRBJ1-1, with D perhaps TRBD1 (5 bases). V was trimmed by 8 bases and J by 3 bases, leaving 10 bases between them. Germline V gives CDR1 SQVTM, CDR2 ANQGSEA. The CDR3 loop spans 11 amino acids.

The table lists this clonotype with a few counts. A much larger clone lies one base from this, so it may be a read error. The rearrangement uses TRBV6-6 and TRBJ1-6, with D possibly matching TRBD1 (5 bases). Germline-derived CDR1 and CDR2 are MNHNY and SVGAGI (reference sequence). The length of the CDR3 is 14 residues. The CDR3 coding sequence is TGTGCCAGCAGTTACTCCAGGGATGGTTCACTCCTCCACTTT. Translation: CASSYSRDGSLLHF.

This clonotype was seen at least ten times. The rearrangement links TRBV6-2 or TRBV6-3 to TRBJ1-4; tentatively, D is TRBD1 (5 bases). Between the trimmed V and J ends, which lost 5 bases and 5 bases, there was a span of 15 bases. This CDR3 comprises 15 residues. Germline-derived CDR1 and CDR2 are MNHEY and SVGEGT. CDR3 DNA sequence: TGTGCCAGCAGTCAACAGACAGCCCGGAATGAAAAACTGTTTTTT. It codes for CASSQQTARNEKLFF.

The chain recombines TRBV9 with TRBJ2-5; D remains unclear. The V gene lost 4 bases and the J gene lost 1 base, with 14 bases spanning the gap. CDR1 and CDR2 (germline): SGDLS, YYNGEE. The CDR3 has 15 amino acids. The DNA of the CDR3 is TGTGCCAGCAGCACCCACACGAATATCCAAGAGACCCAGTACTTC. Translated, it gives CASSTHTNIQETQYF.

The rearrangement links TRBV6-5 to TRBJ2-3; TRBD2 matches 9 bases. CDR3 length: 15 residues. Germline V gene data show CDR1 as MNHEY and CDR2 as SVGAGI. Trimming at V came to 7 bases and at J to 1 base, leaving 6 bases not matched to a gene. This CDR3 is CASKLSGSGTDTQYF. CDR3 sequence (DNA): TGTGCCAGCAAACTTAGCGGGAGTGGCACAGATACGCAGTATTTT.

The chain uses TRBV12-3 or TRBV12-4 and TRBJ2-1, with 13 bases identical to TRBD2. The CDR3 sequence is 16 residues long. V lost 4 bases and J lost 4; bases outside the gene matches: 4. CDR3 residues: CASSWVLAGGYNEQFF. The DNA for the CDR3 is TGTGCCAGCAGTTGGGTACTAGCGGGGGGGTACAATGAGCAGTTCTTC.

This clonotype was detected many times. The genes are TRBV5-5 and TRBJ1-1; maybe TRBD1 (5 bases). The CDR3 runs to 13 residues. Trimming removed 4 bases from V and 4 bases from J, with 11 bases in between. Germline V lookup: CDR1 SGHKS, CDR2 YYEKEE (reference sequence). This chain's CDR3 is CASSRRGVTEAFF. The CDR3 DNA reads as TGTGCCAGCAGCCGCCGGGGGGTCACTGAAGCTTTCTTT.